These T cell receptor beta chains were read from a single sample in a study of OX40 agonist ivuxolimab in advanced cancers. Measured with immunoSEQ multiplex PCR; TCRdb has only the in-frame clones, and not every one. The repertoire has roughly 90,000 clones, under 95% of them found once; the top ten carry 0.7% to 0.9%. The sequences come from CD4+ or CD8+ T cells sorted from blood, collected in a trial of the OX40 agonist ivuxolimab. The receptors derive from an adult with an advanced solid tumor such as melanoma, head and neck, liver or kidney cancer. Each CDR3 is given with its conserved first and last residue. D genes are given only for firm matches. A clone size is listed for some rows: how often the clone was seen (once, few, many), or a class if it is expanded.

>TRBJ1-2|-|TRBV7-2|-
CASSPTAGPVGGYTF
TGTGCCAGCAGCCCAACCGCCGGGCCGGTGGGGGGCTACACCTTC
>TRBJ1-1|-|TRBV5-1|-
CASSETGNTEAFF
TGCGCCAGCAGCGAGACGGGAAACACTGAAGCTTTCTTT
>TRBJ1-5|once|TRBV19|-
CASSPGAYSNQPQHF
TGTGCCAGTAGTCCGGGGGCCTATAGCAATCAGCCCCAGCATTTT
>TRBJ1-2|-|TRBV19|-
CASSITQGDGYTF
TGTGCCAGTAGTATTACCCAAGGTGATGGCTACACCTTC
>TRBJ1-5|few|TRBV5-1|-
CASSEDHNQPQHF
TGCGCCAGCAGCGAAGACCACAATCAGCCCCAGCATTTT
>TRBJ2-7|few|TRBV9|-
CASSVSTGAAYEQYF
TGTGCCAGCAGCGTATCAACCGGGGCCGCCTACGAGCAGTACTTC
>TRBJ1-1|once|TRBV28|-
CASTENTEAFF
TGTGCCAGCACGGAGAACACTGAAGCTTTCTTT
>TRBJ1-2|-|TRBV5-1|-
CASSLGRDGLGYTF
TGCGCCAGCAGCTTGGGCCGGGACGGCCTCGGCTACACCTTC
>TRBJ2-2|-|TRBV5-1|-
CASSFGTNTGELFF
TGCGCCAGCAGCTTTGGCACGAACACCGGGGAGCTGTTTTTT
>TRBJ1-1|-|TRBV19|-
CASSIGSGAMNTEAFF
TGTGCCAGTAGTATAGGGTCCGGAGCAATGAACACTGAAGCTTTCTTT
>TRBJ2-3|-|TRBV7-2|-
CASSLIDTQYF
TGTGCCAGCAGCTTGATAGATACGCAGTATTTT
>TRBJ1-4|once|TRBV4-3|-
CASSQDKWSFLATNEKLFF
TGCGCCAGCAGCCAAGATAAGTGGTCCTTCTTGGCAACTAATGAAAAACTGTTTTTT
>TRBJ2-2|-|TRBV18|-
CASSYTSTGELFF
TGTGCCAGCTCATACACCTCGACCGGGGAGCTGTTTTTT
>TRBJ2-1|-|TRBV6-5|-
CASTKGGGNEQFF
TGTGCCAGCACCAAGGGGGGAGGCAATGAGCAGTTCTTC